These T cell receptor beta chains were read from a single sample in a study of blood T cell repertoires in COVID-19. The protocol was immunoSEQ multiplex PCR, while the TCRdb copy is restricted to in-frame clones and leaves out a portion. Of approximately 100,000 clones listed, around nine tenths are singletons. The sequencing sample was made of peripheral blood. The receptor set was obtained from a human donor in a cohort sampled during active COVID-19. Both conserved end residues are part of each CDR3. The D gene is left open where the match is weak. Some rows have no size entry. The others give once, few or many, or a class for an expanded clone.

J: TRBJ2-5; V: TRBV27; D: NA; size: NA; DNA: TGTGCCAGCAGTTTCTTCGGGACTCCGCGGGAGACCCAGTACTTC; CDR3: CASSFFGTPRETQYF
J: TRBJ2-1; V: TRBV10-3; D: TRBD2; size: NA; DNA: TGTGCCATCAGGGACACTAGCGGGAGGGGGTCCTACAATGAGCAGTTCTTC; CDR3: CAIRDTSGRGSYNEQFF
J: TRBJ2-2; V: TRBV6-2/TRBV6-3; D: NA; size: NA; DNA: TGTGCCAGCAGTCCCCGGGACTGGCCTGGGGAGCTGTTTTTT; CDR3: CASSPRDWPGELFF
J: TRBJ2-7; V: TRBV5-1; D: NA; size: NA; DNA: TGCGCCAGCAGCCACCCGGGGGTACTTGAGCAGTACTTC; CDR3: CASSHPGVLEQYF
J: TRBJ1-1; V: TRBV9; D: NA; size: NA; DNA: TGTGCCAGCAGCGTAGGGGGCTGGGGTGAAGCTTTCTTT; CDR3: CASSVGGWGEAFF
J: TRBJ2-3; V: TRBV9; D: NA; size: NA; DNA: TGTGCCAGCAGCGTAGTTGAACTAGCCGGCACAGATACGCAGTATTTT; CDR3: CASSVVELAGTDTQYF
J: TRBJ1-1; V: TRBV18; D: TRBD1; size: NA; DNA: TGTGCCAGCTCACCCGGACAGGACACTGAAGCTTTCTTT; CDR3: CASSPGQDTEAFF
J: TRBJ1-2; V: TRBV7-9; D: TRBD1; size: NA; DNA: TGTGCCAGCAGCGCTCGGGACAGGGGGAGATCTAACTATGGCTACACCTTC; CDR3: CASSARDRGRSNYGYTF
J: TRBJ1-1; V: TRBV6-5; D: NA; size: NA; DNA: TGTGCCAGCAGTTACGGGGATTGGAGGTCTGAAGCTTTCTTT; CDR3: CASSYGDWRSEAFF
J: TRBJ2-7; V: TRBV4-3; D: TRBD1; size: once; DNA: TGCGCCAGCAGCCTTTGGACAGGGGGCGAAGAGCAGTACTTC; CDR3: CASSLWTGGEEQYF
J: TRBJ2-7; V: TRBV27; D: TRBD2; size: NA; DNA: TGTGCCAGCAGTTTAAGGTGGGAGGGATCCTACGAGCAGTACTTC; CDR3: CASSLRWEGSYEQYF
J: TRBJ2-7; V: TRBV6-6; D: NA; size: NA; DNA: TGTGCCAGCACCCAAGACCAGGGTTTAATATACGAGCAGTACTTC; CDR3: CASTQDQGLIYEQYF
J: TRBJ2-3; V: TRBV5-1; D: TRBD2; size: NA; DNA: TGCGCCAGCAGCTTTTCTAGCGGGGGCACAGATACGCAGTATTTT; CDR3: CASSFSSGGTDTQYF
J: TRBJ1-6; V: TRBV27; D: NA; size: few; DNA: TGTGCCAGCAGTTTAGGACAGATTTATAATTCACCCCTCCACTTT; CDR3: CASSLGQIYNSPLHF
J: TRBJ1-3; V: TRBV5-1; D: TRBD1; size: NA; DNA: TGCGCCAGCAGCTTTGGGACAGGGGGCTTAGATGGAAACACCATATATTTT; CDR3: CASSFGTGGLDGNTIYF
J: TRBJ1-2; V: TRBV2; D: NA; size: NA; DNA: TGTGCCAGCAGTGTCAATGGGCACGGCTACACCTTC; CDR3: CASSVNGHGYTF
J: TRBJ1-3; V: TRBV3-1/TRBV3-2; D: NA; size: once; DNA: TGTGCCAGCAGCCAAGATGGAGGAGTTTCTGGAAACACCATATATTTT; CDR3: CASSQDGGVSGNTIYF
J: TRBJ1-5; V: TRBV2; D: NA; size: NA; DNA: TGTGCCAGCAGTCCCAGCCAAGCGAAGGATCAGCCCCAGCATTTT; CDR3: CASSPSQAKDQPQHF
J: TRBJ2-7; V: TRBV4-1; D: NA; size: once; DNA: TGCGCCAGCAGCCAAGCGACGACTAGAACCTACGAGCAGTACTTC; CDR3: CASSQATTRTYEQYF
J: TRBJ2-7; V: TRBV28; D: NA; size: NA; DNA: TGTGCCAGCAGTTTGGTCAGCTCCTACGAGCAGTACTTC; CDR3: CASSLVSSYEQYF
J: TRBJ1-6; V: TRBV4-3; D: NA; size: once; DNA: TGCGCCAGCAGCCAAGACTCTGGGAGGAGGAATTCACCCCTCCACTTT; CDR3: CASSQDSGRRNSPLHF
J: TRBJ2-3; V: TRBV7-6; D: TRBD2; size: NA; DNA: TGTGCCAGCAGCGTAGGACTAGCGGGGGGTTCAGATACGCAGTATTTT; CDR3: CASSVGLAGGSDTQYF
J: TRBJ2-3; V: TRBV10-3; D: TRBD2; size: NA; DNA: TGTGCCATCACCGCGCTAGCGGGGGCGGGAGATACGCAGTATTTT; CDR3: CAITALAGAGDTQYF
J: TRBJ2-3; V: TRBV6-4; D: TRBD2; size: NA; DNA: TGTGCCAGCAGTGAAGCTAGCGGGACCACAGATACGCAGTATTTT; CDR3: CASSEASGTTDTQYF
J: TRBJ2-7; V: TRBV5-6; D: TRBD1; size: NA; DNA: TGTGCCAGCAGCCCTTCGGACAGGGGCCGCTACGAGCAGTACTTC; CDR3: CASSPSDRGRYEQYF
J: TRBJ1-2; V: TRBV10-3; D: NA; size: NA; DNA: TGTGCCATTGCCGGGACACCTAACTATGGCTACACCTTC; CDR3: CAIAGTPNYGYTF
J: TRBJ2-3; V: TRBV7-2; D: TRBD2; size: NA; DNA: TGTGCCAGCAGCCCACAGCGGGGGGTCACAGATACGCAGTATTTT; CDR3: CASSPQRGVTDTQYF
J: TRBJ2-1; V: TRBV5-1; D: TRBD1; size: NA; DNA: TGCGCCAGCAGCTCCATATCCGGACAGGGGGGCTACAATGAGCAGTTCTTC; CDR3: CASSSISGQGGYNEQFF
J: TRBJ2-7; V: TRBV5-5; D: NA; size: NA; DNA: TGTGCCAGCAGCCGCGATTCCTACGAGCAGTACTTC; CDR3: CASSRDSYEQYF
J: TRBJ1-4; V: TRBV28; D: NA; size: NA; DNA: TGTGCCAGCAGTTTTTGGGGACACGGAGGACACAGAAATATGCTGTTTTTT; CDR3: CASSFWGHGGHRNMLFF
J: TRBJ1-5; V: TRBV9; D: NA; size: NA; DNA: TGTGCCAGCAGCGTAGGGGACACTCAGCCCCAGCATTTT; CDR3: CASSVGDTQPQHF
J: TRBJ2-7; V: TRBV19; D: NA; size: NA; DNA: TGTGCCAGTAGTATATTATCAGGTTGGTCCTACGAGCAGTACTTC; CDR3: CASSILSGWSYEQYF
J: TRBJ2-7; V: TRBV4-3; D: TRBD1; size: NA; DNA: TGCGCCAGCAGTCTGGACAGGGGCTACGAGCAGTACTTC; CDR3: CASSLDRGYEQYF
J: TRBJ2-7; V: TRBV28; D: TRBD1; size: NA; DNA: TGTGCCAGCAGTTTAAAGGGACAGGGGGCCTACGAGCAGTACTTC; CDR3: CASSLKGQGAYEQYF
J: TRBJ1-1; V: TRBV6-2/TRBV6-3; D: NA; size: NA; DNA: TGTGCCAGCAGTCGTTCAGAGGTGACTGAAGCTTTCTTT; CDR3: CASSRSEVTEAFF
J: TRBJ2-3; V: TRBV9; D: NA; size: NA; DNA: TGTGCCAGCAGCGTTCGAGGTACCACAGATACGCAGTATTTT; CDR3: CASSVRGTTDTQYF
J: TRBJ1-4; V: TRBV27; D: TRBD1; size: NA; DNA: TGTGCCAGCAGTCTAGGGGGCGGCGTCGCTAATGAAAAACTGTTTTTT; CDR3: CASSLGGGVANEKLFF
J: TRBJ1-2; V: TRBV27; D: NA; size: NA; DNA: TGTGCCAGCAGTCAGGGAGGCGGGCGCGACTTCTATGGCTACACCTTC; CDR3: CASSQGGGRDFYGYTF
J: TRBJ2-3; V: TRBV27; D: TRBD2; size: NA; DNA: TGTGCCAGCAGTTTACTAGCGGGAGGGTTGACAGATACGCAGTATTTT; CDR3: CASSLLAGGLTDTQYF
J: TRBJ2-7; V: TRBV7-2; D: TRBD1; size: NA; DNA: TGTGCCAGCAGCTTAACAGGGGGGTCCTACGAGCAGTACTTC; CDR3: CASSLTGGSYEQYF
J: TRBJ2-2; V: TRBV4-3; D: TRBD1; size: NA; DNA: TGCGCCAGCAGGCGGACAGGGAGGACCGGGGAGCTGTTTTTT; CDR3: CASRRTGRTGELFF
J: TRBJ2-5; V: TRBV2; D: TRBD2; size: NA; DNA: TGTGCCAGCAGTACTAGCGGGAGGGAAGAGACCCAGTACTTC; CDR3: CASSTSGREETQYF
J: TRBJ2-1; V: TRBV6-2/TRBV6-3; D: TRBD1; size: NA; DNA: TGTGCCAGCAGTCCCGCTGGGACAGGGTTCGATGAGCAGTTCTTC; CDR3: CASSPAGTGFDEQFF
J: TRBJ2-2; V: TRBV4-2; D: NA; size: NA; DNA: TGTGCCAGCAGCCAAGGTTATCAAAACAGGATTGGGGCCACCGGGGAGCTGTTTTTT; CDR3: CASSQGYQNRIGATGELFF
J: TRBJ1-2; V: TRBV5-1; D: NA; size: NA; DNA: TGCGCCAGCAGCTTTGGCCCGATCAACGACAAAATTAGTTATACCGGCTACACCTTC; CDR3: CASSFGPINDKISYTGYTF
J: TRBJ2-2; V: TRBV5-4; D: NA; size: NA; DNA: TGTGCCAGCAGCGCCCCTGAGGGCTACAAGACCGGGGAGCTGTTTTTT; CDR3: CASSAPEGYKTGELFF
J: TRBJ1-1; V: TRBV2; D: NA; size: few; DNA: TGTGCCAGCATAGGAGAAAGTACTGAAGCTTTCTTT; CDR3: CASIGESTEAFF
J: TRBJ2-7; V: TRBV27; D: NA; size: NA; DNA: TGTGCCAGCAGTTTAAGAAGCAGCGCAGTCTACGAGCAGTACTTC; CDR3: CASSLRSSAVYEQYF
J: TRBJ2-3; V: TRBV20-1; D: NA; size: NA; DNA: TGCAGTGCTAGTTTCGAGTTCACAGATACGCAGTATTTT; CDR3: CSASFEFTDTQYF